Below, 10 T cell receptor beta chains from the same sample are listed, as sequenced in a study of T cells in Graves' hyperthyroidism and ophthalmopathy. Regions amplified from RNA transcripts were the TCR beta CDR3 regions. RT-PCR in the first round (using the HTBI primer set) targeted the TCR CDR3. From the multiplex PCR reads, TCRdb called clonotypes with MiXCR, one entry per CDR3 protein. The repertoire holds about 210,000 distinct CDR3 sequences, with 17% as singletons. The specimen was blood. The receptors derive from a man aged 50 to 60 with Graves' hyperthyroidism.

This clonotype was seen many times. V usage is TRBV28 and J usage is TRBJ1-5; 8 bases are a match to TRBD1. The germline V gene encodes CDR1 MDHEN and CDR2 SYDVKM. V was clipped by 6 bases and J by 2 bases; unmatched bases: 6. This CDR3 is built from 15 residues. The CDR3 here is CASSSDRVGNQPQHF. The CDR3 DNA is TGTGCCAGCAGCTCGGACAGGGTCGGCAATCAGCCCCAGCATTTT.

The chain joins TRBV27 to TRBJ2-2; D is unresolved. The CDR3 runs 11 residues. Trimming left V 4 bases short and J 7 bases short, with 4 bases between. In germline, CDR1 is MNHEY, CDR2 SMNVEV (reference sequence). In nucleotides, the CDR3 is TGTGCCAGCAGTTGGGGCGGGGAGCTGTTTTTT. Translating it yields CASSWGGELFF.

Details on this clonotype: A read error may be the cause here, since a much bigger clone is one base away. The gene calls are TRBV13 and TRBJ2-5; 9 positions match TRBD2. The DNA matches TRBJ2-1 better at its end, which makes the J call doubtful. In germline, CDR1 is PRHDT, CDR2 FYEKMQ (reference sequence). The CDR3 has 18 amino acids. CDR3 protein: CASSPPVAGEVAGRTQFF. CDR3 coding DNA: TGTGCCAGCAGCCCCCCTGTAGCGGGAGAGGTCGCTGGTCGGACCCAGTTCTTC.

Worth noting for this clonotype: One end of the junction does not line up with germline, which may come from a read error. The chain employs TRBV7-7 and TRBJ2-3; 9 bases fit TRBD2. Germline V CDR1 and CDR2: SSHAT, FNYEAQ (reference sequence). The CDR3 spans 13 residues. This chain's CDR3 is CASSLAGVHTQYF. Here the CDR3 DNA reads TGTGCTAGCAGCTTAGCGGGGGTGCATACGCAGTATTTT.

Worth noting for this clonotype: Since a much larger clone is just one base distant, this may be a read error. The genes are TRBV2 and TRBJ2-1, with TRBD2 matching over 8 bases. Germline values: CDR1 SNHLY, CDR2 FYNNEI. This CDR3 comprises 14 residues. The chain's CDR3 is CASGAGEYYNGQFF. Written as DNA, the CDR3 is TGTGCCAGCGGAGCGGGAGAATATTACAATGGGCAGTTCTTC.

This clonotype was counted ten times or more. The chain couples TRBV12-3 or TRBV12-4 to TRBJ1-2, with D possibly being TRBD1 (5 bases). This CDR3 comprises 14 residues. V lost 1 base to trimming and J lost 4 bases, with 10 bases between them. The DNA for the CDR3 is TGTGCCAGCAGTTTAGGTCGGGGGTTCTATGGCTACACCTTC. Its protein product is CASSLGRGFYGYTF.

This chain links TRBV6-5 with TRBJ1-1, with 7 bases identical to TRBD1. The trim removed 2 bases at V and 4 bases at J, leaving 4 bases unmatched. CDR1 MNHEY and CDR2 SVGAGI come from the germline V gene. The CDR3 runs 14 residues. CDR3: CASSYGAGGTEAFF. The CDR3 DNA reads as TGTGCCAGCAGTTACGGGGCAGGGGGCACTGAAGCTTTCTTT.

This clonotype appeared many times. CDR3 sequence: CASSLAATGAEQYF. CDR3 nucleotide sequence: TGCGCCAGCAGCTTGGCCGCAACAGGGGCCGAGCAGTACTTC. This chain links TRBV5-1 with TRBJ2-7; 7 nucleotides match TRBD1. V lost 0 bases and J lost 6; bases outside the gene matches: 6. In germline, CDR1 is SGHRS, CDR2 YFSETQ. CDR3 length: 14 residues.

V usage is TRBV3-1 and J usage is TRBJ2-2, with D tentatively TRBD2 (6 bases). V was trimmed by 4 bases and J by 6 bases, leaving 15 bases between them. Germline V lookup: CDR1 LGHDT, CDR2 YNNKEL (reference sequence). The CDR3 sequence is 15 residues long. As DNA, the CDR3 is TGTGCCAGCAGCCTCCGTGGCGGGACCCCCGGGGAGCTGTTTTTT. Protein sequence: CASSLRGGTPGELFF.

The chain combines TRBV2 with TRBJ2-1; D is perhaps TRBD2 (5 bases). The CDR3 has 14 residues. CDR1 and CDR2 (germline): SNHLY, FYNNEI. The V gene lost 6 bases and the J gene lost 2 bases, with 11 bases spanning the gap. This CDR3 is CASSPWGAYNEQFF. The CDR3 nucleotides read TGTGCCAGCAGCCCTTGGGGAGCCTACAATGAGCAGTTCTTC.